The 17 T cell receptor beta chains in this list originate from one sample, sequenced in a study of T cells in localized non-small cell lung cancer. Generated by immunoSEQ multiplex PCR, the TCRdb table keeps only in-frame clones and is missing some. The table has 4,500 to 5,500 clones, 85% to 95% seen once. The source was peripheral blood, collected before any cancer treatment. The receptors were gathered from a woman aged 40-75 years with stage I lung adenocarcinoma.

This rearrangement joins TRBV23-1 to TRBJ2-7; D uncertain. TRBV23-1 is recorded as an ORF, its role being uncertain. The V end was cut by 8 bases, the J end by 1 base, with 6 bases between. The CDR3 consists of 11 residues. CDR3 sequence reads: CASERSYEQYF. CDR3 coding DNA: TGCGCCAGCGAAAGGTCCTACGAGCAGTACTTC.

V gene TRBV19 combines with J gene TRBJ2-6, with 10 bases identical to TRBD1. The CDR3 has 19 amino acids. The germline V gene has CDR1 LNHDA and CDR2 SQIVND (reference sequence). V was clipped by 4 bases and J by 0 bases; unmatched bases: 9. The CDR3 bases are TGTGCCAGTAGTAGATCGACAGGGGGCGGTCCCTCTGGGGCCAACGTCCTGACTTTC. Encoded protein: CASSRSTGGGPSGANVLTF.

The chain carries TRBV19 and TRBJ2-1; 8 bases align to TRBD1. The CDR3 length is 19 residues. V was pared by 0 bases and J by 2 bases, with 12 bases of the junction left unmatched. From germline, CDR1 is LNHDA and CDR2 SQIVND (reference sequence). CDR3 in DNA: TGTGCCAGTAGTATAGATCTGGCCGGGACAGGTTTTCCCTACAATGAGCAGTTCTTC. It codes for CASSIDLAGTGFPYNEQFF.

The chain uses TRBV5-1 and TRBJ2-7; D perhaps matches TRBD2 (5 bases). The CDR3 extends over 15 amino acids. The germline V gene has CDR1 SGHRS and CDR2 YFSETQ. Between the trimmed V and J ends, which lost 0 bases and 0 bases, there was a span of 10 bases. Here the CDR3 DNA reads TGCGCCAGCAGCTTGGAGGCAGCGGCCTCCTACGAGCAGTACTTC. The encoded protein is CASSLEAAASYEQYF.

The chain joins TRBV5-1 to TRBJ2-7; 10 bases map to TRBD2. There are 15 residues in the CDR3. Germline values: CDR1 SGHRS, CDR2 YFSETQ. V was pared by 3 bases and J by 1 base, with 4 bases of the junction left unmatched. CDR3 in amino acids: CASSSGLADSYEQYF. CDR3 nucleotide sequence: TGCGCCAGCAGCTCCGGACTAGCGGATTCCTACGAGCAGTACTTC.

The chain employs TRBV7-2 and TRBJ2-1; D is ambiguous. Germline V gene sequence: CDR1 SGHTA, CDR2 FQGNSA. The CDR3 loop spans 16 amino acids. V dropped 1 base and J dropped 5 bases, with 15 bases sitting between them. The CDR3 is CASSLGSLVGNNEQFF. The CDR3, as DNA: TGTGCCAGCAGCTTAGGTAGTCTAGTGGGAAACAATGAGCAGTTCTTC. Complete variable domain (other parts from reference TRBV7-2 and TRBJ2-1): GAGVSQSPSNKVTEKGKDVELRCDPISGHTALYWYRQSLGQGLEFLIYFQGNSAPDKSGLPSDRFSAERTGGSVSTLTIQRTQQEDSAVYLCASSLGSLVGNNEQFFGPGTRLTVL.

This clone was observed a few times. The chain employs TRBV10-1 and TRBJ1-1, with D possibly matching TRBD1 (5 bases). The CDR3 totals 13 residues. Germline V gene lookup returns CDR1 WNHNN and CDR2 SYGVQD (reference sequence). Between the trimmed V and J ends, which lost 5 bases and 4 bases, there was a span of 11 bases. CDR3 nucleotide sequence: TGCGCCAGCAGTTCGCAGGGTGGCACTGAAGCTTTCTTT. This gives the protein CASSSQGGTEAFF.

This CDR3 is CASSLLAGVYTGELFF. DNA of the CDR3: TGTGCCAGCAGTTTACTAGCGGGAGTTTACACCGGGGAGCTGTTTTTT. This chain uses TRBV27 with TRBJ2-2; 10 bases fit TRBD2. CDR3 size: 16 residues. V was clipped by 2 bases and J by 3 bases; unmatched bases: 3. Germline V gene lookup returns CDR1 MNHEY and CDR2 SMNVEV (reference sequence).

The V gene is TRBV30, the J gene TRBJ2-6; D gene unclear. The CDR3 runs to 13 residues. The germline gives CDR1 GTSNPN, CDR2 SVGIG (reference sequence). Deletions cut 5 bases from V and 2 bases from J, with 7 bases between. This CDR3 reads CAWGIPGANVLTF. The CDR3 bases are TGTGCCTGGGGAATCCCTGGGGCCAACGTCCTGACTTTC.

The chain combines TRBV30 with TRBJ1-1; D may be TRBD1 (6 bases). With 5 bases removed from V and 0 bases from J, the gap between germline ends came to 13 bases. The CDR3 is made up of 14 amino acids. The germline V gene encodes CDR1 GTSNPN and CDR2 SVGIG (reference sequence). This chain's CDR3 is CAWSRGTLNTEAFF. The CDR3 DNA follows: TGTGCCTGGTCAAGGGGGACGCTGAACACTGAAGCTTTCTTT.

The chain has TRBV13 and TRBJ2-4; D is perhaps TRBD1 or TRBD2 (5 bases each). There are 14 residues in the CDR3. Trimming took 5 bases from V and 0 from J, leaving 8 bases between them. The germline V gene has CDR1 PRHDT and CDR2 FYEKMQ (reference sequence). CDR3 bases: TGTGCCAGCAGCCCTGGGGGAGCCAAAAACATTCAGTACTTC. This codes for CASSPGGAKNIQYF.

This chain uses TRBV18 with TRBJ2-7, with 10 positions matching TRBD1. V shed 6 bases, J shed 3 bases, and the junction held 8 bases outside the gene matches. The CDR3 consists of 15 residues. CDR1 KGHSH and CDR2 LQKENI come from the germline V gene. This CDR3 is CASSLGTGDFYEQYF. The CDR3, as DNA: TGTGCCAGCTCCCTTGGGACAGGGGATTTCTACGAGCAGTACTTC.

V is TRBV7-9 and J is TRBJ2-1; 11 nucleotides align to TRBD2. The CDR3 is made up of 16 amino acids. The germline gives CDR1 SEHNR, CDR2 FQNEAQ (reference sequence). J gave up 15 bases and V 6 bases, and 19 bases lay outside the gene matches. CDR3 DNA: TGTGCCAGCAGATCCCAAGGGGTAGCGGGAGGGCCTCATCCGTTCTTC. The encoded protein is CASRSQGVAGGPHPFF.

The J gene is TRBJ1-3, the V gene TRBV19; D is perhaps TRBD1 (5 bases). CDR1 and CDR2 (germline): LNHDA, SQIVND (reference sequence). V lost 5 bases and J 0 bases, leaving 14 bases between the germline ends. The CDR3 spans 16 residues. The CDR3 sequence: CASSFTGVGSGNTIYF. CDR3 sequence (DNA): TGTGCCAGTAGTTTCACAGGAGTTGGCTCTGGAAACACCATATATTTT.

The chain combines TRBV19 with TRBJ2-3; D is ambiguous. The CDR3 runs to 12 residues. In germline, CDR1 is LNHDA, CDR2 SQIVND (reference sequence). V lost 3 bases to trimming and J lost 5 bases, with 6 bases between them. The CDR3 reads CASSIRRDTQYF. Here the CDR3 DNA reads TGTGCCAGTAGTATTAGGAGAGATACGCAGTATTTT.

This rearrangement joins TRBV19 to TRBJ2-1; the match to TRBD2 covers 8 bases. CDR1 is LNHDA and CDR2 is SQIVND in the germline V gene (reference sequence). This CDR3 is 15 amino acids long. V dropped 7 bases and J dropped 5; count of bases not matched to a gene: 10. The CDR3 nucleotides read TGTGCCAGTATGAGGGCTAGCGGGTCCCACAATGAGCAGTTCTTC. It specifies CASMRASGSHNEQFF. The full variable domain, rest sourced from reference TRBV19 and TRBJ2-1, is DGGITQSPKYLFRKEGQNVTLSCEQNLNHDAMYWYRQDPGQGLRLIYYSQIVNDFQKGDIAEGYSVSREKKESFPLTVTSAQKNPTAFYLCASMRASGSHNEQFFGPGTRLTVL.

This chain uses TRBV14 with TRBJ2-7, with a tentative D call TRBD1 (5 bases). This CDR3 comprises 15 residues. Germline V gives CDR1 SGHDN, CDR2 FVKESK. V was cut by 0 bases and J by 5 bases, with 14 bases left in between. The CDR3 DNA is TGTGCCAGCAGCCAAGATGCACAGGTTCGCCACGAGCAGTACTTC. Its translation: CASSQDAQVRHEQYF.